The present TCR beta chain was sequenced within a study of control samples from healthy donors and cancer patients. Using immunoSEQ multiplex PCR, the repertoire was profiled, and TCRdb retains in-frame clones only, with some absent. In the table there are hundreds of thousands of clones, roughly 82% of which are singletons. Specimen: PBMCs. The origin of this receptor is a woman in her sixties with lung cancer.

The CDR3 DNA is TGCGCCAGCAGCTGGACGGGACAGGGGCACAATGAGCAGTTCTTC. Its translation is CASSWTGQGHNEQFF. The J gene is TRBJ2-1, the V gene TRBV5-1, with TRBD1 identical over 10 bases. Germline V gene sequence: CDR1 SGHRS, CDR2 YFSETQ. The CDR3 covers 15 residues. Trimming took 3 bases from V and 5 from J; bases not matched to a gene: 5.